This record looks at one T cell receptor beta chain sequence and its context. Its antigen is unknown. No clone much larger than this one lies a single base away; base qualities are absent. Library prep was done by the immunoSEQ multiplex PCR assay. TCRdb's version of the immuneACCESS table is confined to in-frame rearrangements and falls short of the full clone set. An unresolved V gene accounts for under half of the shortfall where checked; the remainder is of unknown origin. Present in this sample are more than 90,000 clones, approximately 96% of which were seen just once. 0.23% of the sample lies in the top ten. The data derive from a study of technical replicates of blood from a few donors (dated by TCRdb to the late 2010s). Trimming takes 1 base from V and 15 bases from J, and the germline ends sit 16 bases apart. The CDR3, from cysteine to phenylalanine, totals 13 residues. The CDR3 DNA has 39 bases and is translated from base 1. Per the germline V gene, MGHRA is the CDR1 and YSYEKL is the CDR2.

The sample consisted of T cells isolated from PBMCs. The sequence joins TRBV4-1 to TRBJ2-1, with a tentative D gene TRBD2 over 6 matching bases. The sequence was obtained from a human donor in good health. The bases read TGCGCCAGCAGCCAAGTAGGGCGGGACCGGCGGTTCTTC. Its protein is CASSQVGRDRRFF.